These 21 T cell receptor beta chains came from one sample sequenced in a study of T cell responses to AZD1222 COVID-19 vaccine. Clones were sequenced by immunoSEQ multiplex PCR, and TCRdb holds only the in-frame ones, with some missing. The sample records more than 120,000 clones, around 90% being singletons. The specimen comprised peripheral blood, sampled 28 days after the second dose of the MenACWY control vaccine. The receptors come from an adult who received the MenACWY meningococcal vaccine as a control.

In nucleotides, the CDR3 is TGTGCCAGCAGTTATTCGGGACAGGCGTTTACCTTCTATGGCTACACCTTC. Translating it yields CASSYSGQAFTFYGYTF. The genes are TRBV2 and TRBJ1-2; 8 bases are a match to TRBD1. This CDR3 is built from 17 residues. V dropped 5 bases and J dropped 4; count of bases not matched to a gene: 15. Per germline, CDR1 SNHLY and CDR2 FYNNEI.

The chain carries TRBV7-8 and TRBJ1-4; TRBD1 aligns across 12 bases. CDR3 length: 17 amino acids. Germline V CDR1 and CDR2: SGHVS, FQNEAQ. The junction had 7 bases not matched to a gene; V was cut back by 5 bases and J by 3 bases. The CDR3 spells CASSRGQGALANEKLFF. The CDR3 nucleotides are TGTGCCAGCAGCCGGGGACAGGGGGCTTTGGCTAATGAAAAACTGTTTTTT.

This chain links TRBV7-9 with TRBJ2-7; D may be TRBD1 or TRBD2 (5 bases each). Germline V gene data show CDR1 as SEHNR and CDR2 as FQNEAQ (reference sequence). The ends were cut back, 3 bases at V and 6 bases at J, with 21 bases in the middle. This CDR3 region has 16 residues. The CDR3 region has the DNA TGTGCCAGCAGCTTTAACGGGGCTAGCAGATTCAGCGAGCAGTACTTC. Translating gives CASSFNGASRFSEQYF.

This clone was seen a handful of times. The chain recombines TRBV5-1 with TRBJ1-3, with D uncertain. The CDR3 loop spans 17 amino acids. V was pared by 0 bases and J by 0 bases, with 13 bases between. Germline V gene sequence: CDR1 SGHRS, CDR2 YFSETQ. CDR3: CASSLEPLGSSGNTIYF. The CDR3 coding sequence is TGCGCCAGCAGCTTGGAGCCCCTAGGGAGCTCTGGAAACACCATATATTTT. The entire variable domain, with the rest obtained from reference TRBV5-1 and TRBJ1-3, is as follows: KAGVTQTPRYLIKTRGQQVTLSCSPISGHRSVSWYQQTPGQGLQFLFEYFSETQRNKGNFPGRFSGRQFSNSRSEMNVSTLELGDSALYLCASSLEPLGSSGNTIYFGEGSWLTVV.

The rearrangement links TRBV7-2 to TRBJ2-6; D call uncertain. V was cut by 5 bases and J by 0 bases, with 8 bases left in between. The CDR3 totals 15 residues. Germline CDR1 SGHTA, CDR2 FQGNSA. The CDR3 reads CASSPRRSGANVLTF. In DNA, the CDR3 is TGTGCCAGCAGCCCACGCCGCTCTGGGGCCAACGTCCTGACTTTC.

The J gene is TRBJ1-1, the V gene TRBV7-9; D is unclear. Per the germline V gene, CDR1 is SEHNR and CDR2 is FQNEAQ (reference sequence). Trimming pared 4 bases from V and 7 bases from J, leaving 13 bases between. The CDR3 contains 13 residues. For the CDR3, the DNA is TGTGCCAGCAGCTCACTCGTAGGTGGTGAAGCTTTCTTT. Translating it yields CASSSLVGGEAFF.

This clone was detected once. The chain employs TRBV10-3 and TRBJ2-2; 13 nucleotides agree with TRBD2. This CDR3 is built from 16 residues. Germline V gene lookup returns CDR1 ENHRY and CDR2 SYGVKD. J was trimmed by 4 bases and V by 4 bases; bases with no gene match: 3. In DNA, the CDR3 is TGTGCCATCAGTGGGACTAGCGGGAGAGGCACCGGGGAGCTGTTTTTT. Encoded protein: CAISGTSGRGTGELFF.

The chain recombines TRBV27 with TRBJ1-2; 9 positions agree with TRBD1. V shed 5 bases and J 8 bases; nucleotides not matched to a gene: 9. This CDR3 is 14 amino acids long. From germline, CDR1 is MNHEY and CDR2 SMNVEV (reference sequence). The CDR3 nucleotides read TGTGCCAGCAGTCCCTCCGGGACAGGGAAGGGCTACACCTTC. Its translation: CASSPSGTGKGYTF.

V usage is TRBV6-5 and J usage is TRBJ2-7; D uncertain. V dropped 6 bases and J dropped 3 bases, with 15 bases sitting between them. CDR1 is MNHEY and CDR2 is SVGAGI in the germline V gene. This CDR3 comprises 14 residues. The CDR3 DNA follows: TGTGCCAGCAGGGACGTGTTCCCGGGCTACGAGCAGTACTTC. Its translation: CASRDVFPGYEQYF.

The V and J genes are TRBV9 and TRBJ1-1; tentative D call: TRBD1 (6 bases). V gave up 0 bases and J gave up 2 bases, with 11 bases separating them. Germline loops: CDR1 SGDLS, CDR2 YYNGEE. This CDR3 is built from 15 residues. The CDR3 DNA reads TGTGCCAGCAGCGTAGAGGAGGGGACAAACACTGAAGCTTTCTTT. Its translation is CASSVEEGTNTEAFF.

The rearrangement joins TRBV28 to TRBJ1-2; D is ambiguous. The CDR3 spans 11 residues. V was pared by 4 bases and J by 10 bases, with 10 bases between. Germline CDR1 and CDR2: MDHEN and SYDVKM. The CDR3 DNA reads as TGTGCCAGCAGTTATGCAGGACCCTACACCTTC. It is translated as CASSYAGPYTF.

The rearrangement links TRBV5-1 to TRBJ2-1; D is possibly TRBD2 (6 bases). This CDR3 contains 13 residues. Germline V gene lookup returns CDR1 SGHRS and CDR2 YFSETQ. Trimming took 1 base from V and 9 from J, leaving 11 bases between them. The chain's CDR3 is CASSLYSGGEQFF. The CDR3 DNA is TGCGCCAGCAGCTTGTATAGCGGCGGTGAGCAGTTCTTC.

The V gene is TRBV5-6, the J gene TRBJ1-2, with D maybe TRBD1 (5 bases). Germline lookup yields CDR1 SGHDT and CDR2 YYEEEE. Trimming left V 3 bases short and J 2 bases short, with 11 bases between. CDR3 length: 14 residues. Here the CDR3 DNA reads TGTGCCAGCAGCTCTCGCGAGGGGAACTATGGCTACACCTTC. Translating it yields CASSSREGNYGYTF. Variable domain in full (rest from reference TRBV5-6 and TRBJ1-2): DAGVTQSPTHLIKTRGQQVTLRCSPKSGHDTVSWYQQALGQGPQFIFQYYEEEERQRGNFPDRFSGHQFPNYSSELNVNALLLGDSALYLCASSSREGNYGYTFGSGTRLTVV.

The rearrangement uses TRBV4-1 and TRBJ1-1, with 9 bases identical to TRBD1. V shed 3 bases and J 6 bases; nucleotides not matched to a gene: 8. This CDR3 is 15 amino acids long. Germline V CDR1 and CDR2: MGHRA, YSYEKL. DNA for the CDR3: TGCGCCAGCAGCCAGAGGGACAGGGAAGCACCTGAAGCTTTCTTT. It yields the protein CASSQRDREAPEAFF.

The genes are TRBV5-1 and TRBJ2-2, with 12 nucleotides matching TRBD2. The J segment lost 6 bases and the V segment lost 3 bases, leaving 9 bases of the junction unmatched. Germline V gene data show CDR1 as SGHRS and CDR2 as YFSETQ. There are 17 residues in the CDR3. CDR3 nucleotide sequence: TGCGCCAGCAGCTCCCTGACTAGCGGGAGAGTGGCCGGGGAGCTGTTTTTT. Its translation: CASSSLTSGRVAGELFF.

The chain uses TRBV19 and TRBJ1-5; no reliable D call. The V gene's germline CDR1 is LNHDA and CDR2 SQIVND (reference sequence). This CDR3 spans 15 amino acids. The V and J ends lost 5 bases and 0 bases respectively, with 11 bases between them. In DNA, the CDR3 is TGTGCCAGTAGTCCCGGCTGGAATAGCAATCAGCCCCAGCATTTT. The encoded protein is CASSPGWNSNQPQHF.

This chain connects TRBV2 to TRBJ1-2, with TRBD1 matching 12 bases. The CDR3 has 16 residues. Germline CDR1 SNHLY, CDR2 FYNNEI. After removal of 4 bases from V and 7 bases from J, the junction contained 10 bases not matched to a gene. The CDR3 DNA sequence: TGTGCCAGCAGTGGGGGGACAGGGGGCGCAGGCGCTGGCTACACCTTC. It is translated as CASSGGTGGAGAGYTF.

The V call is TRBV6-2 or TRBV6-3, the J call TRBJ2-3; TRBD2 is a possible D gene (6 bases). The CDR3 length is 15 residues. CDR1 and CDR2 (germline): MNHEY, SVGEGT. Trimming stripped 2 bases from V and 1 base from J, with 10 bases between. This CDR3 reads CASSYTSFGTDTQYF. In DNA, the CDR3 is TGTGCCAGCAGTTACACTAGCTTTGGCACAGATACGCAGTATTTT.

The rearrangement joins TRBV27 to TRBJ1-1; no reliable D call. The CDR3 contains 12 residues. Germline CDR1 MNHEY, CDR2 SMNVEV (reference sequence). V was pared by 3 bases and J by 4 bases, with 6 bases between. The CDR3 protein is CASSFSGTEAFF. The CDR3 DNA sequence: TGTGCCAGCAGTTTCAGTGGCACTGAAGCTTTCTTT.

This clone came up a few times. This chain connects TRBV9 to TRBJ1-3; D is ambiguous. V lost 0 bases and J 4 bases, leaving 5 bases between the germline ends. This CDR3 region has 13 residues. CDR1 and CDR2 from the germline V gene are SGDLS and YYNGEE. In DNA, the CDR3 is TGTGCCAGCAGCGTAGAAGCGGGAAACACCATATATTTT. This codes for CASSVEAGNTIYF. The variable domain in full, with the rest retrieved from reference TRBV9 and TRBJ1-3, is DSGVTQTPKHLITATGQRVTLRCSPRSGDLSVYWYQQSLDQGLQFLIQYYNGEERAKGNILERFSAQQFPDLHSELNLSSLELGDSALYFCASSVEAGNTIYFGEGSWLTVV.

The rearrangement joins TRBV5-5 to TRBJ1-1, with no clear D. Trimming shortened V by 1 base and J by 1 base, and 14 bases separated the two germline ends. Germline V gene lookup returns CDR1 SGHKS and CDR2 YYEKEE (reference sequence). CDR3 length: 16 amino acids. Here the CDR3 reads CASSLSPDARNTEAFF. The CDR3 bases are TGTGCCAGCAGCTTGAGTCCCGACGCGAGGAACACTGAAGCTTTCTTT. Looking up the rest from reference TRBV5-5 and TRBJ1-1 gives the full variable domain: DAGVTQSPTHLIKTRGQQVTLRCSPISGHKSVSWYQQVLGQGPQFIFQYYEKEERGRGNFPDRFSARQFPNYSSELNVNALLLGDSALYLCASSLSPDARNTEAFFGQGTRLTVV.